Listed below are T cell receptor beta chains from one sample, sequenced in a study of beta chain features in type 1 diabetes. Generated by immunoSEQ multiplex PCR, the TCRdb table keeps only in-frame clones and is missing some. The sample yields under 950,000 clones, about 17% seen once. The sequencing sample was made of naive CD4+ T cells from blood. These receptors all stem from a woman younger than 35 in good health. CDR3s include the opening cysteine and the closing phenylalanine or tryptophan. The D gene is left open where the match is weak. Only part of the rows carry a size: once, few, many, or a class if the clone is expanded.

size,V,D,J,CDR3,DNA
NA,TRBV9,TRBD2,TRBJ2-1,CASSVASGRASYNEQFF,TGTGCCAGCAGCGTAGCGAGCGGGAGGGCCTCCTACAATGAGCAGTTCTTC
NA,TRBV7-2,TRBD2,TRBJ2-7,CASSLDGRAMVEQYF,TGTGCCAGCAGCTTAGACGGGAGGGCCATGGTCGAGCAGTACTTC
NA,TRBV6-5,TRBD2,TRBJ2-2,CASRWRSGRTGELFF,TGTGCCAGCAGGTGGAGGAGCGGGAGAACCGGGGAGCTGTTTTTT
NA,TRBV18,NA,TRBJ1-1,CASSLEQSVAWGTEAFF,TGTGCCAGCTCACTTGAGCAATCTGTGGCTTGGGGTACTGAAGCTTTCTTT
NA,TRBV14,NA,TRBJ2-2,CASSQDRGTGELFF,TGTGCCAGCAGCCAAGACAGGGGCACCGGGGAGCTGTTTTTT
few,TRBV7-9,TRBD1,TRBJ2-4,CASSLGTGRNIQYF,TGTGCCAGCAGCTTAGGGACAGGGCGAAACATTCAGTACTTC
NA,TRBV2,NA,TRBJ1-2,CASSEIPYGYTF,TGTGCCAGCAGTGAAATCCCCTATGGCTACACCTTC
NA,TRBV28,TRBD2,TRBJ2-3,CASSPVSGSFRPTDTQYF,TGTGCCAGCAGTCCGGTTAGCGGGAGTTTCCGCCCCACAGATACGCAGTATTTT
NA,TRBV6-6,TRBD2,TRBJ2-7,CASSPLAGAYEQYF,TGTGCCAGCAGTCCTTTAGCGGGAGCTTACGAGCAGTACTTC
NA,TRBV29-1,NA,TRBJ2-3,CSVEGISRTQYF,TGCAGCGTTGAAGGAATTAGTAGGACGCAGTATTTT
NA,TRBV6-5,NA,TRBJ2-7,CASTGAMRYEQYF,TGTGCCAGCACGGGGGCCATGCGCTACGAGCAGTACTTC
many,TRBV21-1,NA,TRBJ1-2,CASSAPGGRGYTF,TGTGCCAGCAGCGCGCCGGGGGGCCGCGGCTACACCTTC
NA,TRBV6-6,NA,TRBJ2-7,CASREQGFSYEQYF,TGTGCCAGCAGAGAACAGGGTTTCTCCTACGAGCAGTACTTC
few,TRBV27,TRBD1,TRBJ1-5,CASSPGQTLNQPQHF,TGTGCCAGCTCTCCGGGACAGACCCTCAATCAGCCCCAGCATTTT
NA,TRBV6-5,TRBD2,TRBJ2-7,CASSYSSSGSGFEQYF,TGTGCCAGCAGTTACTCGAGTAGCGGTAGCGGGTTTGAGCAGTACTTC
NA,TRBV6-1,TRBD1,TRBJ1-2,CASSAGQEGNGYTF,TGTGCCAGCAGTGCAGGACAGGAAGGGAACGGCTACACCTTC
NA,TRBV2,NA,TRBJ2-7,CASSGDYEQYF,TGTGCCAGCAGTGGCGACTACGAGCAGTACTTC
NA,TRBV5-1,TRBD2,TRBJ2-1,CASSPTSGPSNEQFF,TGCGCCAGCAGCCCTACTAGCGGGCCCAGTAATGAGCAGTTCTTC
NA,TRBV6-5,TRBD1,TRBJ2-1,CASSSDRGPYNEQFF,TGTGCCAGCAGTTCGGACAGGGGACCCTACAATGAGCAGTTCTTC
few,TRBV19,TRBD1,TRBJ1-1,CASSSRPSNRGMNTEAFF,TGTGCCAGTAGTAGCCGGCCCTCAAACAGGGGTATGAACACTGAAGCTTTCTTT
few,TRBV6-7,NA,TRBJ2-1,CASSYGLTLGNEQFF,TGTGCCAGCAGTTACGGCCTAACACTTGGAAATGAGCAGTTCTTC
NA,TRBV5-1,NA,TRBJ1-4,CASSLPGTPGSEKLFF,TGCGCCAGCAGCTTGCCAGGGACGCCGGGGAGTGAAAAACTGTTTTTT